These 5 T cell receptor beta chains originate from one sample sequenced in a study of T-cell memory formation after mild COVID-19. TCRdb re-called the 5' RACE reads with MiXCR, one entry per CDR3 protein. The profile shows under 110,000 distinct CDR3 sequences, over 15% of them singletons. Material: PBMCs or a T cell subset sorted from them (not recorded which). The receptor set was obtained from an adult woman who had mild COVID-19 (a few samples of this study predate the infection). Cell type and time point are not known.

This sequence joins TRBV18 and TRBJ2-3, with D unclear. This CDR3 is built from 13 residues. The germline gives CDR1 KGHSH, CDR2 LQKENI. With 2 bases removed from V and 3 bases from J, the gap between germline ends came to 6 bases. CDR3 loop: CASSPEITDTQYF. The CDR3 DNA reads as TGTGCCAGCTCACCAGAAATAACAGATACGCAGTATTTT.

The gene calls are TRBV20-1 and TRBJ2-1, with 8 bases that match TRBD2. The germline V gene has CDR1 DFQATT and CDR2 SNEGSKA (reference sequence). CDR3 length: 18 amino acids. Unmatched junction bases numbered 18, after V lost 0 bases and J lost 8 bases. For the CDR3, the DNA is TGCAGTGCTAGAGATCTTTACGGGGCTAGCGGGCCCAGGGATGAGCAGTTCTTC. Encoded protein: CSARDLYGASGPRDEQFF.

This clonotype was picked up many times. The chain recombines TRBV20-1 with TRBJ2-7; 10 nucleotides line up with TRBD2. With V trimmed by 2 bases and J by 2 bases, 6 bases remained unmatched. Germline V CDR1 and CDR2: DFQATT, SNEGSKA (reference sequence). The CDR3 contains 15 residues. CDR3 sequence: CSARPPSGGTYEQYF. The CDR3 DNA follows: TGCAGTGCTAGACCCCCTAGCGGGGGTACCTACGAGCAGTACTTC.

The DNA of the CDR3 is TGTGCCAGCAAACCCCGCTATCCGCAGTATTTT. It codes for CASKPRYPQYF. This chain uses TRBV12-1 with TRBJ2-3; the D call TRBD2 from the table was never checked on the DNA. TRBV12-1 is flagged as a pseudogene. The CDR3 extends over 11 amino acids.

Ten or more counts support this clonotype. The V gene is TRBV9, the J gene TRBJ2-1; D is undetermined. The V end lost 4 bases, the J end lost 2 bases, and 10 bases lay between the germline ends. The CDR3 runs 14 residues. The germline CDR1 and CDR2 sequences are SGDLS and YYNGEE. The CDR3 loop reads CASSPYTAYNEQFF. CDR3 sequence (DNA): TGTGCCAGCAGCCCCTACACCGCCTACAATGAGCAGTTCTTC.